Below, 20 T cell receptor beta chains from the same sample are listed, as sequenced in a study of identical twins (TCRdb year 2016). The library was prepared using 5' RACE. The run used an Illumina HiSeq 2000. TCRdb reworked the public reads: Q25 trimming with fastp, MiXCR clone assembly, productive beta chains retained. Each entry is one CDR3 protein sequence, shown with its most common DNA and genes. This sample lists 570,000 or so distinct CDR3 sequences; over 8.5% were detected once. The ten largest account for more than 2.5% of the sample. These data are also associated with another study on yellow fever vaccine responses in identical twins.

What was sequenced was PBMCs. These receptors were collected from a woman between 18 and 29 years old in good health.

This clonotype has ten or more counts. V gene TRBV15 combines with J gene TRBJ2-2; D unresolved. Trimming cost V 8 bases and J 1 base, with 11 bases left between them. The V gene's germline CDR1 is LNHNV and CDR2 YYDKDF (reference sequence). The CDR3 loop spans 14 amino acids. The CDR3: CATLRPGNTGELFF. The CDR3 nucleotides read TGTGCCACCCTACGACCGGGGAACACCGGGGAGCTGTTTTTT. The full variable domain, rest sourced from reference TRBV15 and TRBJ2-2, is DAMVIQNPRYQVTQFGKPVTLSCSQTLNHNVMYWYQQKSSQAPKLLFHYYDKDFNNEADTPDNFQSRRPNTSFCFLDIRSPGLGDTAMYLCATLRPGNTGELFFGEGSRLTVL.

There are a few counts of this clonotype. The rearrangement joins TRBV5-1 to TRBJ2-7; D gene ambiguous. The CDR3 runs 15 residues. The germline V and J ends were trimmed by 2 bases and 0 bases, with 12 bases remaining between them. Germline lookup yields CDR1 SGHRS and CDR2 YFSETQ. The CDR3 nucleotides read TGCGCCAGCAGCTTTGGGCTGTCTAGCTCCTACGAGCAGTACTTC. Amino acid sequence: CASSFGLSSSYEQYF.

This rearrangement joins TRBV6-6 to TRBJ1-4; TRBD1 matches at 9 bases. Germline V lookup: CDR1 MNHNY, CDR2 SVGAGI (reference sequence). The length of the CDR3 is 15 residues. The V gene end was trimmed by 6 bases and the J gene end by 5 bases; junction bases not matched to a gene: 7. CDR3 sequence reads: CASRNPTGGNEKLFF. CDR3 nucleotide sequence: TGTGCCAGCAGAAACCCGACAGGGGGGAATGAAAAACTGTTTTTT.

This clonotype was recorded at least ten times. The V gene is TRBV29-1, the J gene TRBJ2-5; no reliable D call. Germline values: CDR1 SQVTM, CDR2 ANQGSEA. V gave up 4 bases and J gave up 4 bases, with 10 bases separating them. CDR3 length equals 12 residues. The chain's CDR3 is CSVGLSGETQYF. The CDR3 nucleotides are TGCAGCGTTGGACTGTCGGGAGAGACCCAGTACTTC.

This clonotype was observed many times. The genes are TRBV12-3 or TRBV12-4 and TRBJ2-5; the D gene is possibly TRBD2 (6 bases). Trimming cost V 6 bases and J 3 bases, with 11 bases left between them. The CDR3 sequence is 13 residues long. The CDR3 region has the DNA TGTGCCAGCAGCAGGGACTTTAAAGAGACCCAGTACTTC. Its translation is CASSRDFKETQYF.

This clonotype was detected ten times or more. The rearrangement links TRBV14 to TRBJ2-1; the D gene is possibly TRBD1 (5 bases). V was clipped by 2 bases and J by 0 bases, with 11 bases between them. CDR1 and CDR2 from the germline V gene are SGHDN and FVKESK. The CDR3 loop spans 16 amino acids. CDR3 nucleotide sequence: TGTGCCAGCAGCCAAATTTTTCAGGGCTCCTACAATGAGCAGTTCTTC. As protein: CASSQIFQGSYNEQFF.

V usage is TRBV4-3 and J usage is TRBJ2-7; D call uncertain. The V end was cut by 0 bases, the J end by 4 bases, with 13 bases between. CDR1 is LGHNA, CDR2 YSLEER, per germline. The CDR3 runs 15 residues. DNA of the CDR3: TGCGCCAGCAGCCAAGATTGGATAGACCCTTACGAGCAGTACTTC. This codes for CASSQDWIDPYEQYF.

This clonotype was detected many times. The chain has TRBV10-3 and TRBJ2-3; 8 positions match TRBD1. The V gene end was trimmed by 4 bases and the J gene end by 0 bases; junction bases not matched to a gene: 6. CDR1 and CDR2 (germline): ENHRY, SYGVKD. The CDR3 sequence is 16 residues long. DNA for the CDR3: TGTGCCATCAGTGGGATAGGGACAGGCAGCACAGATACGCAGTATTTT. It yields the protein CAISGIGTGSTDTQYF.

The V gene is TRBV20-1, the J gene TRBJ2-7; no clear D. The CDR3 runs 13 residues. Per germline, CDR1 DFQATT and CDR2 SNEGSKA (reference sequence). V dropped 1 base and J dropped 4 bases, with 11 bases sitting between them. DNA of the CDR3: TGCAGTGCTAGAGCGGTCGCCTCTTACGAGCAGTACTTC. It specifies CSARAVASYEQYF.

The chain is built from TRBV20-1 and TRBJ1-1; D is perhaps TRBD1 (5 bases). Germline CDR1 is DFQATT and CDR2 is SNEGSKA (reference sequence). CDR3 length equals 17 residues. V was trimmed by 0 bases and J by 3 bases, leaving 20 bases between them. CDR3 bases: TGCAGTGCTAGAGAACCCGGGACGGTGACTGGCGACACTGAAGCTTTCTTT. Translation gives CSAREPGTVTGDTEAFF.

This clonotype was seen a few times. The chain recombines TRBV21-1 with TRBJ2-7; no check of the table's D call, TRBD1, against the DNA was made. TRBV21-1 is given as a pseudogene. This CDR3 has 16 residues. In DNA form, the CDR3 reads TGTGCCAGCACCGGAAGACAGGGGAGATCATCCTACGAGCAGTACTTC. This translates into CASTGRQGRSSYEQYF.

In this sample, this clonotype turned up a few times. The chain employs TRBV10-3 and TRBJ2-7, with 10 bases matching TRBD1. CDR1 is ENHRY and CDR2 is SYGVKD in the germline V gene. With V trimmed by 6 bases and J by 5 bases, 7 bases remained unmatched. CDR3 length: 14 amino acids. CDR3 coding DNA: TGTGCCATCAGGAGACAGGGGGCGTTCGACGAGCAGTACTTC. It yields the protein CAIRRQGAFDEQYF.

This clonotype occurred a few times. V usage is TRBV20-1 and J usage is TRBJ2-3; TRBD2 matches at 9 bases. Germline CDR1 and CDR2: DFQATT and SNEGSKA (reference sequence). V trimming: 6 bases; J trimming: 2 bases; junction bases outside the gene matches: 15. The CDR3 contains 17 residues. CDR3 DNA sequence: TGCAGTGCCGGCAAGTGGTCTAGCGGGGCTCACACAGATACGCAGTATTTT. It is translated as CSAGKWSSGAHTDTQYF.

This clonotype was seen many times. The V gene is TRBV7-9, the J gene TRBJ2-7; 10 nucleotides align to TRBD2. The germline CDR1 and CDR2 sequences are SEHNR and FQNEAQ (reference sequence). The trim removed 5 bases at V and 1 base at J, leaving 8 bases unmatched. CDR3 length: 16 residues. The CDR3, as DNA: TGTGCCAGCAGCCTGGCACTAGCGGGGCCATCCTACGAGCAGTACTTC. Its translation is CASSLALAGPSYEQYF.

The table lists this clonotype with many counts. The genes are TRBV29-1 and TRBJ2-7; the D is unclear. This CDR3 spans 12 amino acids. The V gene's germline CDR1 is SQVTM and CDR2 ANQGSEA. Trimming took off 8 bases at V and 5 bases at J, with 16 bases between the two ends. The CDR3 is CSSRSYGNEQYF. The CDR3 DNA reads TGCAGCTCGCGGTCCTATGGGAACGAGCAGTACTTC.

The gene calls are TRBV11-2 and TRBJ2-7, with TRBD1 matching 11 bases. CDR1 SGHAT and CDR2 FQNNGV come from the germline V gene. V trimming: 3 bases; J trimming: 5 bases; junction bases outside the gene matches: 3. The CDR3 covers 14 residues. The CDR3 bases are TGTGCCAGCAGCTTGGGACAGGGGGTGAACGAGCAGTACTTC. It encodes CASSLGQGVNEQYF. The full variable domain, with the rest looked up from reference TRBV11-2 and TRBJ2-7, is EAGVAQSPRYKIIEKRQSVAFWCNPISGHATLYWYQQILGQGPKLLIQFQNNGVVDDSQLPKDRFSAERLKGVDSTLKIQPAKLEDSAVYLCASSLGQGVNEQYFGPGTRLTVT.

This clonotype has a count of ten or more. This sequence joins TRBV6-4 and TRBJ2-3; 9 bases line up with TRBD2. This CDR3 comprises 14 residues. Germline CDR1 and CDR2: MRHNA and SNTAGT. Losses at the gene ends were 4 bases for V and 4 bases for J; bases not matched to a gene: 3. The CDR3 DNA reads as TGTGCCAGCAGTGGAGCGGGGGGCGCAGATACGCAGTATTTT. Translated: CASSGAGGADTQYF.

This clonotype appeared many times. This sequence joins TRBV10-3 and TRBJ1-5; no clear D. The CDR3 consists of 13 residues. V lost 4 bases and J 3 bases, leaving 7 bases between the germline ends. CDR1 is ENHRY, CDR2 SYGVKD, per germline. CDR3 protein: CAISGQPNQPQHF. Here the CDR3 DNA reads TGTGCCATCAGTGGCCAGCCCAATCAGCCCCAGCATTTT.

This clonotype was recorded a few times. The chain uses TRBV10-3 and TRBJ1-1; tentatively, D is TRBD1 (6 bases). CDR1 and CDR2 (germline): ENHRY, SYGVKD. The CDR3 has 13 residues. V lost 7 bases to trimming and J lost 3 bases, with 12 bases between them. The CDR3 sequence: CAITGEDDTEAFF. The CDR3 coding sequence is TGTGCCATCACAGGGGAGGATGACACTGAAGCTTTCTTT.

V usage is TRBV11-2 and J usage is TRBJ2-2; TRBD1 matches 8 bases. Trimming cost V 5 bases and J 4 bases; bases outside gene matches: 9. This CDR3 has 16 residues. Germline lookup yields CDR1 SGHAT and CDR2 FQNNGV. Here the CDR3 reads CASSLRDRNSTGELFF. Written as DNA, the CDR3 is TGTGCCAGCAGCCTCCGGGACAGGAACAGCACCGGGGAGCTGTTTTTT.